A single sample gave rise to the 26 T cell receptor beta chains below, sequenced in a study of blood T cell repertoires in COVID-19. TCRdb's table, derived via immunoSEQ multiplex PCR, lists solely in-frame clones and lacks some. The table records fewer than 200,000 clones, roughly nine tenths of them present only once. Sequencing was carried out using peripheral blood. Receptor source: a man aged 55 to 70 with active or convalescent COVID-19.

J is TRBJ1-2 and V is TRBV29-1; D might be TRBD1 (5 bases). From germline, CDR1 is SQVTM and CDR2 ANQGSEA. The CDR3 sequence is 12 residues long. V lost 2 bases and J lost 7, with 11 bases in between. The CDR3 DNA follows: TGCAGCGTTGAACAGGGTTCGTTTGGCTACACCTTC. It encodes CSVEQGSFGYTF. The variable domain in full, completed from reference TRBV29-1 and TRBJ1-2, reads SAVISQKPSRDICQRGTSLTIQCQVDSQVTMMFWYRQQPGQSLTLIATANQGSEATYESGFVIDKFPISRPNLTFSTLTVSNMSPEDSSIYLCSVEQGSFGYTFGSGTRLTVV.

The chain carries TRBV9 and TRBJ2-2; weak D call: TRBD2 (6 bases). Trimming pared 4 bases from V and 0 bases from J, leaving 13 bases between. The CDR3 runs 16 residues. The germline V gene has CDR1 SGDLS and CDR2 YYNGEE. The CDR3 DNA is TGTGCCAGCAGCTTGGGGGGTCTGACGAACACCGGGGAGCTGTTTTTT. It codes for CASSLGGLTNTGELFF.

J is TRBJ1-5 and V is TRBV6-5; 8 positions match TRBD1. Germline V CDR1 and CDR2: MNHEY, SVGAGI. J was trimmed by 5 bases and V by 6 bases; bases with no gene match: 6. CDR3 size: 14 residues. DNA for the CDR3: TGTGCCAGCAGGCCTGGACAGGGCCATCAGCCCCAGCATTTT. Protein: CASRPGQGHQPQHF.

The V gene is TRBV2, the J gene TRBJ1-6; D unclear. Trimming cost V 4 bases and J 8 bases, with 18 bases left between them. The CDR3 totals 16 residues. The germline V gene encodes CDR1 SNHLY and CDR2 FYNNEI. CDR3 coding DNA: TGTGCCAGCAGTGCTAGACCTTCCGGTCGCTATTCACCCCTCCACTTT. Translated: CASSARPSGRYSPLHF.

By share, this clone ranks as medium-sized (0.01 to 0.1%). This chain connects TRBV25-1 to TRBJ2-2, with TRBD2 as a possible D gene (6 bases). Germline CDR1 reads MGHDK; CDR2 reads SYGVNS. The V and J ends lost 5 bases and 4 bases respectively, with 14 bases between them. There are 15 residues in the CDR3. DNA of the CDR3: TGTGCCAGCAGTTCCGGACACGGGGGCACCGGGGAGCTGTTTTTT. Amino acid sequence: CASSSGHGGTGELFF.

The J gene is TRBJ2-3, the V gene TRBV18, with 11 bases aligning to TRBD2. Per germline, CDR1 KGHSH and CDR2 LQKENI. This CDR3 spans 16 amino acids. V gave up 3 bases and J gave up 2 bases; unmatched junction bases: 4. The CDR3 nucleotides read TGTGCCAGCTCACCCACTAGCGGGGGCCCCACAGATACGCAGTATTTT. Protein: CASSPTSGGPTDTQYF.

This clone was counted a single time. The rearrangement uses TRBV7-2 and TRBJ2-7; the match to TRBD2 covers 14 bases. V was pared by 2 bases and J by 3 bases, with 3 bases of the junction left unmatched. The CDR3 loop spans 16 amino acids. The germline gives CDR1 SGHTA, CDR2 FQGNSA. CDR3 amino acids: CASSLRTSGGNYEQYF. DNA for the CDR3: TGTGCCAGCAGCTTAAGGACTAGCGGGGGGAACTACGAGCAGTACTTC.

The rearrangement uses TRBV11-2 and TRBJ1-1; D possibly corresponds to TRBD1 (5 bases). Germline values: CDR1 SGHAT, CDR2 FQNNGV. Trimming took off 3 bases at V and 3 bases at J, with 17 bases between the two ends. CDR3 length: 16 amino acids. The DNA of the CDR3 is TGTGCCAGCAGCTTGGGGGGGATCTTGGGGGACACTGAAGCTTTCTTT. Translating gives CASSLGGILGDTEAFF.

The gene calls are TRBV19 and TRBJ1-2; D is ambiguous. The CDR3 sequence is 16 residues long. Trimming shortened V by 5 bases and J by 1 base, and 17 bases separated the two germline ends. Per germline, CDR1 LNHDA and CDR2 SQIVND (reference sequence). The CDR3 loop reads CASSAGLSRINYGYTF. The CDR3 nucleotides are TGTGCCAGTAGTGCAGGCCTTAGTAGAATTAACTATGGCTACACCTTC.

The DNA of the CDR3 is TGTGCCAGCAGCTTGACGACCGGGTCCGGCCAGCATGGCTACACCTTC. Its protein product is CASSLTTGSGQHGYTF. The V and J genes are TRBV11-2 and TRBJ1-2; D ambiguous. This CDR3 comprises 16 residues. Trimming left V 3 bases short and J 6 bases short, with 20 bases between. The germline V gene has CDR1 SGHAT and CDR2 FQNNGV.

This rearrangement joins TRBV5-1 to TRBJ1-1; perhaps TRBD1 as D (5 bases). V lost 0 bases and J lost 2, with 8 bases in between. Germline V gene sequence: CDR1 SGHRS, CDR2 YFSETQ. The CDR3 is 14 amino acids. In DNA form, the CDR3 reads TGCGCCAGCAGCTTGGGTGGGACTAACACTGAAGCTTTCTTT. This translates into CASSLGGTNTEAFF. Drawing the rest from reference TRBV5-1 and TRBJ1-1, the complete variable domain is KAGVTQTPRYLIKTRGQQVTLSCSPISGHRSVSWYQQTPGQGLQFLFEYFSETQRNKGNFPGRFSGRQFSNSRSEMNVSTLELGDSALYLCASSLGGTNTEAFFGQGTRLTVV.

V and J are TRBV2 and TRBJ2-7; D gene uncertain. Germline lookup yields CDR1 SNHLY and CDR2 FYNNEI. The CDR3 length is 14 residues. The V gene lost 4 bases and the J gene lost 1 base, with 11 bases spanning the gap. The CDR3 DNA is TGTGCCAGCAGTGGCTATCCGATTTCCTACGAGCAGTACTTC. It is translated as CASSGYPISYEQYF.

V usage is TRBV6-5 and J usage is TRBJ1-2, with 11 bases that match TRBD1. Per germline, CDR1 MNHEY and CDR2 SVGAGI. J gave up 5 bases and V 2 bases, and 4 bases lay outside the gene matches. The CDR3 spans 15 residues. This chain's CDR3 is CASSYRTGGLYGYTF. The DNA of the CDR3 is TGTGCCAGCAGTTACCGGACAGGGGGCCTATATGGCTACACCTTC.

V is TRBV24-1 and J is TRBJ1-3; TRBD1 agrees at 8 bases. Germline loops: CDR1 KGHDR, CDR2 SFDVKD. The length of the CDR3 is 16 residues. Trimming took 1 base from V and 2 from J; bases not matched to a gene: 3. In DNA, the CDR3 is TGTGCCACCAGTGATTTTATACAGGGGGCTGGAAACACCATATATTTT. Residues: CATSDFIQGAGNTIYF.

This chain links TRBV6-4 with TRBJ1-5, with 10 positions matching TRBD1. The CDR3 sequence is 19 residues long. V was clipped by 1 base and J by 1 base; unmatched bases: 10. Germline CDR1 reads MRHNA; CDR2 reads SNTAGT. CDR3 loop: CASSDYRDRGVGSNQPQHF. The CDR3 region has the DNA TGTGCCAGCAGTGACTACCGGGACAGGGGTGTAGGAAGCAATCAGCCCCAGCATTTT.

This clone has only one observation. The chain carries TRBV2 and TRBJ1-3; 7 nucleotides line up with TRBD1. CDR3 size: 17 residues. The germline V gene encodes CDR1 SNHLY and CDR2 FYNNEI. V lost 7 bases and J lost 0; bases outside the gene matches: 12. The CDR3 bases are TGTGCCAGCACAAGAACGGGACAGATGATCTCTGGAAACACCATATATTTT. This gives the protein CASTRTGQMISGNTIYF.

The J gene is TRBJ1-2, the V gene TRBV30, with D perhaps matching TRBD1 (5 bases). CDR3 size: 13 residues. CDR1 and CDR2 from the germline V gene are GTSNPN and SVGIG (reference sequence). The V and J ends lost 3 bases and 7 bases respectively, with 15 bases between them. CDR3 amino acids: CAWSPWQQGGYTF. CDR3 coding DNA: TGTGCCTGGAGCCCGTGGCAGCAGGGTGGCTACACCTTC.

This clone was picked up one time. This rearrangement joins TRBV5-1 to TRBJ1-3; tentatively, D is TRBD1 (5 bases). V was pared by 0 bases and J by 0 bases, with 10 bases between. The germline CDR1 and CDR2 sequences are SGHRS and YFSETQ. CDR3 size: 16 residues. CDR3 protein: CASSLEQASSGNTIYF. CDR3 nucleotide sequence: TGCGCCAGCAGCTTGGAACAGGCGAGCTCTGGAAACACCATATATTTT.

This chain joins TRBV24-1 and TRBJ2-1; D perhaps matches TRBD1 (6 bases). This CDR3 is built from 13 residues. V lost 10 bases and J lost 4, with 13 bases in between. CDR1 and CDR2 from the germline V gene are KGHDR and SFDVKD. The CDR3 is CATMGHPYNEQFF. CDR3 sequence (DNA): TGTGCCACGATGGGACACCCTTACAATGAGCAGTTCTTC.

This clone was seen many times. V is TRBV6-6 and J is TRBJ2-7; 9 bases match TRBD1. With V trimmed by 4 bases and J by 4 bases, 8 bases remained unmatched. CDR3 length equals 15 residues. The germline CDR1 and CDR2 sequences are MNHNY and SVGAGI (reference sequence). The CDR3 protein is CASSFTGQGIYEQYF. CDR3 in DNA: TGTGCCAGCAGTTTCACTGGACAGGGGATTTACGAGCAGTACTTC.

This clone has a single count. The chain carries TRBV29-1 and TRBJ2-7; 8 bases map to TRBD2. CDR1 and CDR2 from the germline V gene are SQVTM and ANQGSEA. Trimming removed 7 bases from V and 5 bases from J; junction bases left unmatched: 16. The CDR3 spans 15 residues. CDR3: CSARGGAVGSDEQYF. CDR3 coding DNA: TGCAGCGCCCGGGGGGGGGCTGTAGGATCCGACGAGCAGTACTTC.

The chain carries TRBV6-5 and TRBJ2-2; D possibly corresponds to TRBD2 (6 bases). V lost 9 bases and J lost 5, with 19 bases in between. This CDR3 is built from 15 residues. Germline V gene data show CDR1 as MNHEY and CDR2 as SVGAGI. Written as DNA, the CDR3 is TGTGCCAGTCCCGGGGGTAGCGGTGATACCGGGGAGCTGTTTTTT. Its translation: CASPGGSGDTGELFF.

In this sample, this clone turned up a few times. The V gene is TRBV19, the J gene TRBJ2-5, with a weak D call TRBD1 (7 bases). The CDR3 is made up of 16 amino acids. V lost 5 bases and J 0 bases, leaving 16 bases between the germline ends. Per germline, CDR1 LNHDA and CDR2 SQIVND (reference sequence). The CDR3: CASSRGTAMYQETQYF. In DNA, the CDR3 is TGTGCCAGTAGTCGCGGGACAGCGATGTACCAAGAGACCCAGTACTTC.

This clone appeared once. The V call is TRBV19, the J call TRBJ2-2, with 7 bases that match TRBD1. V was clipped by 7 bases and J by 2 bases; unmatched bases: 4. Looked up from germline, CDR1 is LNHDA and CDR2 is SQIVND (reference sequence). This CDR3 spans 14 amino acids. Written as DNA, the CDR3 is TGTGCCAGTAAAGGGACAGAAAACACCGGGGAGCTGTTTTTT. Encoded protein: CASKGTENTGELFF.

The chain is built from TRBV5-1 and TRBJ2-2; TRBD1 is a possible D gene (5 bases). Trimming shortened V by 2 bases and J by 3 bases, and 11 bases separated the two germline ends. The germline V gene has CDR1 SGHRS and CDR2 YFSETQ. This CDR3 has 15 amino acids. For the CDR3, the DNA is TGCGCCAGCAGCTTCAGCAGGGTCGACACCGGGGAGCTGTTTTTT. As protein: CASSFSRVDTGELFF.

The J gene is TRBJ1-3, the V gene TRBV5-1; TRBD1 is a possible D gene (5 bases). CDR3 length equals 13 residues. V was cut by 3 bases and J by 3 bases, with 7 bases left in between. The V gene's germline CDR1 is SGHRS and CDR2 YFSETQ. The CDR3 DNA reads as TGCGCCAGCAGCTCGACAGTTGGAAACACCATATATTTT. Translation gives CASSSTVGNTIYF.